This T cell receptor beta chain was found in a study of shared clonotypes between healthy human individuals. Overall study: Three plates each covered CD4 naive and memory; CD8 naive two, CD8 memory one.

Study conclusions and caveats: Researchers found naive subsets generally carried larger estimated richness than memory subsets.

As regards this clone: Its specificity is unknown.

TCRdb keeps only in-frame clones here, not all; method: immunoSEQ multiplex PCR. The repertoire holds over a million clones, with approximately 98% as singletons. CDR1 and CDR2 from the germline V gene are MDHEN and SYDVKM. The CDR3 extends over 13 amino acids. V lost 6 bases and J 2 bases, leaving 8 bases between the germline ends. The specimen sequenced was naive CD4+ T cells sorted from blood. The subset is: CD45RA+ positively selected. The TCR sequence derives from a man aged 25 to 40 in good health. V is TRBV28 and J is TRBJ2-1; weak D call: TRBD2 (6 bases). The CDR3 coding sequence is TGTGCCAGCAGACTAGCTACCTACAATGAGCAGTTCTTC. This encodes CASRLATYNEQFF. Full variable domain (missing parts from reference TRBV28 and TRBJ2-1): DVKVTQSSRYLVKRTGEKVFLECVQDMDHENMFWYRQDPGLGLRLIYFSYDVKMKEKGDIPEGYSVSREKKERFSLILESASTNQTSMYLCASRLATYNEQFFGPGTRLTVL.